This T cell receptor beta chain was profiled in a study of cytotoxic CD8 clonotypes in ibrutinib-treated CLL. Germline-derived CDR1 and CDR2 are SNHLY and FYNNEI. The V and J ends lost 6 bases and 0 bases respectively, with 8 bases between them. The CDR3 contains 13 residues. TCRdb's copy holds only in-frame clones and misses some; the assay was immunoSEQ multiplex PCR. The table includes about 68,000 clones, about nine tenths detected once. Note on this clone: What it binds is unknown.

General study points: Public clonotypes, an uncommon group, contracted or remained stable on treatment.

V usage is TRBV2 and J usage is TRBJ1-2; D ambiguous. The source of this sequence is a human donor with chronic lymphocytic leukemia. The sequences come from PBMCs, collected after 12 months of ibrutinib treatment. The CDR3 sequence is CASRQLANYGYTF. The CDR3 nucleotides are TGTGCCAGCAGGCAGCTTGCTAACTATGGCTACACCTTC.